This T cell receptor (beta chain) is from a study of shared clonotypes between healthy human individuals. Clones were read by immunoSEQ multiplex PCR, and TCRdb kept only the in-frame ones, dropping some. The repertoire holds around 1.1 million clones, with roughly 80% as singletons. V was shortened by 5 bases and J by 3 bases, with 11 bases between the two germline ends. This CDR3 spans 13 amino acids. From germline, CDR1 is SGHNT and CDR2 YENEEA. Study-level findings and limits: Of the naive CD4 clonotypes, around 5% were shared across a few donors.

Turning to this clone: Its cognate antigen is unknown.

The sequenced sample consisted of memory CD4+ T cells from PBMCs. Regarding subset: CD45RA-negative fraction. The chain links TRBV11-3 to TRBJ2-7; tentatively, D is TRBD2 (5 bases). The origin of this receptor is a man younger than 35 in good health. Some clones in this sample may be carry-over from other donors' samples. The chain's CDR3 is CASSQTRGYEQYF. The CDR3 region has the DNA TGTGCCAGCAGCCAAACCCGGGGCTACGAGCAGTACTTC.